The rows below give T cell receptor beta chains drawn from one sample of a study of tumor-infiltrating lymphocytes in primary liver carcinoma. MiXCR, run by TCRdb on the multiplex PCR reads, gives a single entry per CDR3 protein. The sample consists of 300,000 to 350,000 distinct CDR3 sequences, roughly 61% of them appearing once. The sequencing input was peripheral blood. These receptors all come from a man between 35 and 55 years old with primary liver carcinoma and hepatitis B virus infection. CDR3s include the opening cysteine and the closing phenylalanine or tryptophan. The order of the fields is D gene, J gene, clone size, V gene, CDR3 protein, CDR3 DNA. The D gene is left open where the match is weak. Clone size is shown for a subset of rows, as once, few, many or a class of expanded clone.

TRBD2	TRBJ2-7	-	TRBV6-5	CPSSYSSGNSEQHF	TGCCCCAGCAGTTACTCTAGCGGGAATAGCGAGCAGCACTTC
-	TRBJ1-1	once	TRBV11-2	CASCLDSGDNTEAFF	TGTGCTAGCTGCTTAGATTCAGGGGACAACACTGAAGCTTTCTTT
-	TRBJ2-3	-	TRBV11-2	CANSISGVADTQYF	TGTGCCAACAGCATATCAGGGGTCGCAGATACGCAGTATTTT
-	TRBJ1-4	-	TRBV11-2	CVSSFKRGGEKQFF	TGTGTCAGCAGCTTCAAGAGGGGTGGAGAAAAACAGTTTTTT
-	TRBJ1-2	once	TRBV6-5	CASSCSYGGPNYGYTF	TGTGCCAGCAGTTGCTCGTACGGGGGCCCTAACTATGGCTACACCTTC
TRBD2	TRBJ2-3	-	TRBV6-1	CASSTWGLPGVDTQYF	TGTGCCAGCAGTACCTGGGGACTACCGGGAGTAGATACGCAGTATTTT
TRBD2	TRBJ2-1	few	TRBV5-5	CASSSDPSGNSYNEQFF	TGTGCCAGCAGCTCCGACCCTAGCGGGAACTCCTACAATGAGCAGTTCTTC
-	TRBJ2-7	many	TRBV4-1	CASSQVGDTAEQYF	TGCGCCAGCAGCCAAGTCGGGGACACGGCCGAGCAGTACTTC
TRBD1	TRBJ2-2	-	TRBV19	CASTLRPTGVAGELFF	TGTGCCAGTACCCTGCGACCGACAGGGGTGGCCGGGGAGCTGTTTTTT
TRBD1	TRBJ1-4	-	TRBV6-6	CANSYGQGNEKLFF	TGTGCCAACAGTTACGGACAGGGGAACGAAAAACTGTTTTTT
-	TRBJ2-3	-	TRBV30	CAWTASTDTQYF	TGTGCCTGGACAGCTAGCACAGATACGCAGTATTTT
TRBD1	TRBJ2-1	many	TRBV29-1	CSVEDRTGFNEQFF	TGCAGCGTTGAAGATAGGACAGGGTTCAATGAGCAGTTCTTC
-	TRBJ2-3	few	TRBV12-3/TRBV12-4	CATKRWPSGTDTQYF	TGTGCCACCAAGCGGTGGCCTAGCGGCACAGATACGCAGTATTTT
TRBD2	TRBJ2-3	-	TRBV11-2	CASSNSGSADTQYF	TGTGCCAGCAGCAATAGCGGGAGCGCAGATACGCAGTATTTT
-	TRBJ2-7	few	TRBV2	CASQSGAGRRYEQYF	TGTGCCAGTCAGTCCGGGGCAGGGAGAAGGTACGAGCAGTACTTC
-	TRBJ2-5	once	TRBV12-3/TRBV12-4	CASSPLLVRDIKTQYF	TGTGCCAGCAGTCCCCTTCTAGTGCGAGACATAAAGACCCAGTACTTC
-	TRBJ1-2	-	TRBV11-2	CANSLVERQITGYIF	TGTGCCAACAGCTTAGTCGAGCGGCAGATTACCGGCTACATCTTC
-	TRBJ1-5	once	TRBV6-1	CASTNHPQGNNQPQHF	TGTGCCAGCACAAATCATCCACAGGGAAACAATCAGCCACAGCATTTT
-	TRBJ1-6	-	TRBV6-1	CASIEVGNSPIHF	TGTGCCAGCATAGAAGTCGGTAATTCACCCATACACTTT
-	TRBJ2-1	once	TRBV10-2	CTSSSRDSSRNEQFF	TGCACCAGCTCTAGCCGGGACTCCTCTCGGAATGAGCAGTTCTTC
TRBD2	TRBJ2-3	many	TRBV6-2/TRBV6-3	CASILTSGRTDTQYF	TGTGCCAGCATCCTGACTAGCGGGAGGACAGATACGCAGTATTTT
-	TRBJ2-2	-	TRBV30	CAWFWGTGEPFF	TGTGCCTGGTTTTGGGGCACCGGGGAGCCGTTTTTT
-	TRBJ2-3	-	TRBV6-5	CASRSGDTDTQYF	TGTGCCAGCAGAAGTGGGGACACCGATACGCAGTATTTT
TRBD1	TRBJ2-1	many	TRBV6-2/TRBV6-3	CASSPRRQGSNEQFF	TGTGCCAGCAGTCCCAGGAGACAGGGTTCCAATGAGCAGTTCTTC
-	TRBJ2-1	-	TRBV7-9	CTSSFGQTSYNEQFF	TGTACCAGCAGCTTTGGACAGACCTCCTACAATGAGCAGTTCTTC
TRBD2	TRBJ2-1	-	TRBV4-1	CASRRDGLAGVYNEQFF	TGCGCCAGCAGACGCGACGGGTTAGCGGGAGTATACAATGAGCAGTTCTTC
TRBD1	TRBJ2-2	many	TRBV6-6	CASSWTGFTGELFF	TGTGCCAGCAGCTGGACAGGGTTCACCGGGGAGCTGTTTTTT
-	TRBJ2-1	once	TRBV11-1	CVIRLGQNNEQFF	TGTGTCATCAGACTAGGACAGAACAATGAGCAGTTCTTC
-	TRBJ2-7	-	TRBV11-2	CASRGSLSSYEQYF	TGTGCCAGCAGGGGCAGCCTGAGCTCCTACGAGCAGTACTTC
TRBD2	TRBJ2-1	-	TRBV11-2	CARSLGTSGRAVYNEQFF	TGTGCCAGAAGCTTGGGGACTAGCGGGAGAGCCGTCTACAATGAGCAGTTCTTC
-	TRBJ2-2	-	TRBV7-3	CASSRSGGLNTGELFF	TGTGCCAGCAGCAGATCTGGAGGGTTGAACACCGGGGAGCTGTTTTTT
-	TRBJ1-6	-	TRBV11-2	CASSFASPNSPHHF	TGTGCCAGCAGCTTCGCCAGCCCTAACTCACCCCACCACTTT
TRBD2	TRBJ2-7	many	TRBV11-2	CASSPGRGEQYF	TGTGCCAGCAGCCCCGGGAGGGGCGAGCAGTACTTC
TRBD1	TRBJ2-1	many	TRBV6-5	CASSYSYDRAEQFF	TGTGCCAGCAGTTATTCCTATGACAGGGCTGAGCAGTTCTTC
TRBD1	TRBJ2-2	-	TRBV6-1	CASSEGGQGNNGELFF	TGTGCCAGCAGTGAAGGGGGACAGGGTAACAACGGGGAGCTGTTTTTT
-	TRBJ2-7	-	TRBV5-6	CASSVRTVRLYEQYF	TGTGCCAGCAGCGTCAGGACTGTACGACTCTACGAGCAGTACTTC
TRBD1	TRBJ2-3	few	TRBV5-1	CASSLAGQTTDTQYF	TGCGCCAGCAGCTTGGCGGGACAGACCACAGATACGCAGTATTTT
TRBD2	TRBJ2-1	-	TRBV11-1	CASSNGLAGGAYNEQFF	TGTGCCAGCAGCAATGGACTGGCGGGAGGGGCATACAATGAGCAGTTCTTC
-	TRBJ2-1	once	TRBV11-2	CASSPRTSNEQFF	TGTGCCAGCAGCCCCCGGACATCCAATGAACAGTTCTTC
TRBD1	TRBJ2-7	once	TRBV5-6	CASSSGGEQGAYEQYF	TGTGCCAGCAGCTCGGGCGGGGAACAGGGGGCCTACGAGCAGTACTTC
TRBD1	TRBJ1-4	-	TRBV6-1	CAGSEAWEDGTVVF	TGTGCCGGCAGTGAAGCATGGGAAGATGGGACAGTGGTTTTT
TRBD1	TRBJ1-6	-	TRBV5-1	CASSSGQGVDSPLQF	TGCGCCAGCAGCAGCGGACAGGGTGTGGATTCACCCCTCCAATTT
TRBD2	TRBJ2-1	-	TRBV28	CASSLIAGVYNEQFF	TGTGCCAGCAGTTTAATAGCGGGAGTCTACAATGAGCAGTTCTTC
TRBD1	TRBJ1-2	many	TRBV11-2	CASSYTQGAGGYTF	TGTGCCAGCAGCTATACACAGGGGGCTGGTGGCTACACCTTC
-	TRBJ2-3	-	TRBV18	CASSPLKDTQYF	TGTGCCAGTTCACCACTAAAAGATACGCAGTATTTT
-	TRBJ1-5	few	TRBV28	CASRIRQSGDYSNQPQHF	TGTGCCAGCAGGATACGCCAATCGGGGGATTATAGCAATCAGCCCCAGCATTTT
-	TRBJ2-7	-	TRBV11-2	CACSFGTLSYEQYF	TGTGCCTGCAGTTTCGGGACTCTGTCCTACGAGCAGTACTTC
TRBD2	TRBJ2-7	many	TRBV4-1	CASSQVLTSGRAYEQYF	TGCGCCAGCAGCCAAGTACTTACGAGCGGGAGGGCCTACGAGCAGTACTTC
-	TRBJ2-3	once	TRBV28	CASTAGDWGTDTQYF	TGTGCCAGCACGGCAGGGGACTGGGGCACAGATACGCAGTATTTT
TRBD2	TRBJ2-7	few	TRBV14	CASSQDFGGRAGEQYF	TGTGCCAGCAGCCAAGATTTTGGCGGGAGGGCCGGGGAGCAGTACTTC